This T cell receptor (beta chain) was sequenced for a study of blood T cells in healthy people across ages. For the second PCR, which ran for 7 to 11 cycles, a sample-barcoded 5' primer and a J-beta primer mix were used. TCRdb redid the calling of the 5' RACE reads with MiXCR, one entry per CDR3 protein. Of about 900,000 distinct CDR3 sequences in the sample, about 48% are singletons; the top ten hold around an eighth. General observations from the study: Unsorted PBMCs ruled out conclusive naive versus antigen-experienced comparison.

The germline V gene encodes CDR1 SGHTA and CDR2 FQGNSA. Trimming stripped 5 bases from V and 0 bases from J, with 8 bases between. The CDR3 has 15 residues. Comments on this clonotype: The antigen remains unidentified.

Sequencing was done on a sample of blood. The chain combines TRBV7-2 with TRBJ2-6, with no clear D. The sequence was collected from a man aged 25-45 years in good health. The CDR3 nucleotides are TGTACCAGCAGCGTATACGGCTCTGGGGCCAACGTCCTGACTTTC. As protein: CTSSVYGSGANVLTF.